A single sample gave rise to the 23 T cell receptor beta chains below, sequenced in a study of naive and memory T cell subsets. Two oligonucleotides, mixed equimolar, formed the beta constant-region primer covering TRBC1 and TRBC2. TCRdb reprocessed the UMI-ligation and nested PCR reads via MiXCR and lists one record per CDR3 protein. Of about 90,000 distinct CDR3 sequences listed, approximately 6.5% were seen once; the top ten hold 1.5% to 2%. Source material: central memory CD4+ T cells from blood. These receptors originate from a human donor in good health.

There are many counts of this clonotype. The chain recombines TRBV19 with TRBJ2-7, with 8 positions matching TRBD2. Per the germline V gene, CDR1 is LNHDA and CDR2 is SQIVND (reference sequence). The V gene end was trimmed by 6 bases and the J gene end by 0 bases; junction bases not matched to a gene: 7. This CDR3 contains 15 residues. The CDR3 DNA follows: TGTGCCAGTAGCATTAGCGGGACCCCCTCCTACGAGCAGTACTTC. Protein sequence: CASSISGTPSYEQYF.

This clonotype was found many times. This chain uses TRBV4-1 with TRBJ1-1, with D maybe TRBD1 (5 bases). Germline-derived CDR1 and CDR2 are MGHRA and YSYEKL. CDR3 size: 19 residues. V gave up 1 base and J gave up 5 bases, with 26 bases separating them. For the CDR3, the DNA is TGCGCCAGCAGCCAAGGTGGGGGGGTGCACAAGGGAGGATGGACTGAAGCTTTCTTT. The encoded protein is CASSQGGGVHKGGWTEAFF.

This clonotype appeared many times. The chain combines TRBV7-9 with TRBJ2-5, with a weak D call TRBD1 (6 bases). This CDR3 spans 11 amino acids. Germline V CDR1 and CDR2: SEHNR, FQNEAQ (reference sequence). CDR3 DNA: TGTAAGGCAGGGGTGGAAGAGACCCAGTACTTC. Encoded protein: CKAGVEETQYF. Complete variable domain (other parts from reference TRBV7-9 and TRBJ2-5): DTGVSQNPRHKITKRGQNVTFRCDPISEHNRLYWYRQTLGQGPEFLTYFQNEAQLEKSRLLSDRFSAERPKGSFSTLEIQRTEQGDSAMYLCKAGVEETQYFGPGTRLLVL.

This clonotype was detected many times. CDR3 DNA: TGCGCCAGCAGCCAAGAATGGTCCGGGGGGAGCACAGATACGCAGTATTTT. It is translated as CASSQEWSGGSTDTQYF. V usage is TRBV4-3 and J usage is TRBJ2-3, with 7 bases matching TRBD2. Germline V gives CDR1 LGHNA, CDR2 YSLEER. The CDR3 has 17 amino acids. After removal of 0 bases from V and 0 bases from J, the junction contained 6 bases not matched to a gene.

This clonotype has a count of ten or more. This sequence joins TRBV29-1 and TRBJ1-1; tentative D call: TRBD1 (5 bases). V dropped 4 bases and J dropped 1 base, with 10 bases sitting between them. This CDR3 comprises 13 residues. Germline V CDR1 and CDR2: SQVTM, ANQGSEA. The CDR3 DNA is TGCAGCGTTGTACGGGGGACGAACACTGAAGCTTTCTTT. This translates into CSVVRGTNTEAFF.

At least ten counts were recorded for this clonotype. The genes are TRBV20-1 and TRBJ2-1; 7 bases agree with TRBD2. Per germline, CDR1 DFQATT and CDR2 SNEGSKA (reference sequence). V lost 6 bases to trimming and J lost 5 bases; unmatched junction nucleotides: 10. This CDR3 comprises 14 residues. The CDR3 spells CSANGGFGHNEQFF. Here the CDR3 DNA reads TGCAGTGCGAACGGGGGGTTTGGGCACAATGAGCAGTTCTTC.

The CDR3 DNA reads as TGTGCCAGCAGTTCAACGGACAGGGTTCCCTACGAGCAGTACTTC. The encoded protein is CASSSTDRVPYEQYF. The rearrangement links TRBV6-2 or TRBV6-3 to TRBJ2-7; TRBD1 matches at 8 bases. The CDR3 spans 15 residues. Germline V CDR1 and CDR2: MNHEY, SVGEGT. V shed 4 bases and J 2 bases; nucleotides not matched to a gene: 7.

This clonotype was counted ten times or more. This chain connects TRBV24-1 to TRBJ2-1, with D perhaps TRBD1 (6 bases). The CDR3 runs to 12 residues. Trimming took off 4 bases at V and 10 bases at J, with 10 bases between the two ends. Germline V gene lookup returns CDR1 KGHDR and CDR2 SFDVKD. CDR3 residues: CATSENTGEQFF. The CDR3 region has the DNA TGTGCCACCAGTGAAAATACAGGGGAGCAGTTCTTC.

This clonotype was detected many times. The V gene is TRBV6-6, the J gene TRBJ1-2; 7 nucleotides agree with TRBD1. The junction had 5 bases not matched to a gene; V was cut back by 8 bases and J by 5 bases. Germline V gene lookup returns CDR1 MNHNY and CDR2 SVGAGI (reference sequence). This CDR3 contains 12 residues. CDR3 nucleotides: TGTGCCAGCGGGGCACAGGGGTATGGCTACACCTTC. Its translation is CASGAQGYGYTF.

This clonotype appeared many times. The V gene is TRBV27, the J gene TRBJ1-3, with 8 bases lining up with TRBD1. The CDR3 has 16 amino acids. CDR1 is MNHEY, CDR2 SMNVEV, per germline (reference sequence). Trimming removed 4 bases from V and 4 bases from J; junction bases left unmatched: 9. The CDR3 here is CASSSPQTGEGNTIYF. In DNA form, the CDR3 reads TGTGCCAGCAGTTCCCCGCAGACAGGGGAGGGAAACACCATATATTTT.

The chain employs TRBV5-8 and TRBJ2-3; 9 bases match TRBD2. The germline V gene has CDR1 SGHTS and CDR2 YDEGEE. This CDR3 contains 15 residues. The J segment lost 4 bases and the V segment lost 4 bases, leaving 7 bases of the junction unmatched. For the CDR3, the DNA is TGTGCCAGCAGCGATAAAAGGACTAGCGCAGATACGCAGTATTTT. Its translation is CASSDKRTSADTQYF.

This clonotype was detected ten times or more. V usage is TRBV18 and J usage is TRBJ2-7; D might be TRBD2 (5 bases). V lost 0 bases and J 6 bases, leaving 9 bases between the germline ends. Germline CDR1 and CDR2: KGHSH and LQKENI. CDR3 length: 13 amino acids. For the CDR3, the DNA is TGTGCCAGCTCACCACCGGGTGGAGGCGAGCAGTACTTC. It translates to CASSPPGGGEQYF.

A few counts support this clonotype. The V and J genes are TRBV23-1 and TRBJ2-3; D gene unclear. TRBV23-1 is an open reading frame whose function is uncertain. The ends were cut back, 3 bases at V and 4 bases at J, with 14 bases in the middle. CDR3 length equals 15 residues. The CDR3, as DNA: TGCGCCAGCAGTCAGGAACAGAGCCCTGCAGATACGCAGTATTTT. Amino acid sequence: CASSQEQSPADTQYF.

This clonotype was seen more than once but under ten times. The V and J genes are TRBV29-1 and TRBJ2-3, with D possibly TRBD1 on 5 matching bases. The CDR3 runs 11 residues. The ends were cut back, 4 bases at V and 6 bases at J, with 8 bases in the middle. Germline assignment: CDR1 SQVTM and CDR2 ANQGSEA. The CDR3 nucleotides read TGCAGCGTTGGCAGGGCTGATACGCAGTATTTT. This codes for CSVGRADTQYF.

This clonotype appeared many times. V and J are TRBV7-2 and TRBJ2-3; D unresolved. This CDR3 contains 12 residues. V was pared by 5 bases and J by 3 bases, with 6 bases between. Germline lookup yields CDR1 SGHTA and CDR2 FQGNSA. The CDR3 nucleotides are TGTGCCAGCAGCGCGACTACAGATACGCAGTATTTT. Its translation is CASSATTDTQYF.

The chain carries TRBV6-1 and TRBJ2-2, with D perhaps TRBD1 or TRBD2 (5 bases each). CDR1 and CDR2 from the germline V gene are MNHNS and SASEGT. There are 15 residues in the CDR3. Trimming removed 2 bases from V and 6 bases from J, with 13 bases in between. CDR3 coding DNA: TGTGCCAGCAGTGAAACCAGGGCGGGCCCCGGGGAGCTGTTTTTT. Translated, it gives CASSETRAGPGELFF.

The chain joins TRBV15 to TRBJ1-1; D is unresolved. The ends were cut back, 1 base at V and 8 bases at J, with 8 bases in the middle. The length of the CDR3 is 12 residues. CDR1 is LNHNV, CDR2 YYDKDF, per germline (reference sequence). Written as DNA, the CDR3 is TGTGCCACCAGCAGAGCCGCAGCCGAAGCTTTCTTT. Its translation: CATSRAAAEAFF.

This clonotype was counted ten times or more. The CDR3 DNA reads as TGTGCCAGCAGCTTGAACGGGAGAACGTACAATGAGCAGTTCTTC. Encoded protein: CASSLNGRTYNEQFF. J is TRBJ2-1 and V is TRBV5-5, with D perhaps TRBD2 (6 bases). Germline lookup yields CDR1 SGHKS and CDR2 YYEKEE (reference sequence). V lost 1 base and J 4 bases, leaving 12 bases between the germline ends. The CDR3 consists of 15 residues.

The genes are TRBV2 and TRBJ2-1; no reliable D call. The CDR3 covers 15 residues. Germline V gene data show CDR1 as SNHLY and CDR2 as FYNNEI. Trimming removed 9 bases at V and 1 base at J, with 16 bases between. This chain's CDR3 is CARKADSVSYNEQFF. Here the CDR3 DNA reads TGTGCCAGAAAAGCCGACTCCGTATCCTACAATGAGCAGTTCTTC.

Points on this clonotype: This sequence may be a read error, since a much larger clone differs from it by one base. The chain has TRBV6-6 and TRBJ1-1; D is ambiguous. CDR1 is MNHNY, CDR2 SVGAGI, per germline (reference sequence). Trimming left V 7 bases short and J 3 bases short, with 12 bases between. CDR3 length equals 13 residues. The CDR3 here is CASIDGYDTEAFF. In DNA form, the CDR3 reads TGTGCCAGCATAGATGGGTACGACACTGAAGCTTTCTTT.

This clonotype was seen repeatedly, ten times or more. CDR3 coding DNA: TGCGCCAGCAGCCAATTTGTTGGCGGGGAGCTGTTTTTT. This translates into CASSQFVGGELFF. The J gene is TRBJ2-2, the V gene TRBV4-3, with D hard to call. Germline lookup yields CDR1 LGHNA and CDR2 YSLEER. The CDR3 loop spans 13 amino acids. The ends were cut back, 2 bases at V and 7 bases at J, with 8 bases in the middle.

This clonotype was detected ten times or more. This rearrangement joins TRBV12-3 or TRBV12-4 to TRBJ1-5, with D possibly being TRBD1 (6 bases). This CDR3 region has 14 residues. Trimming removed 5 bases at V and 1 base at J, with 9 bases between. The CDR3 bases are TGTGCCAGCAGTCCCGGGACAAGCAATCAGCCCCAGCATTTT. Its translation is CASSPGTSNQPQHF.

On this clonotype: This CDR3 is missing its conserved last phenylalanine or tryptophan, likely due to a read error. This chain links TRBV29-1 with TRBJ1-2; D possibly corresponds to TRBD1 (5 bases). CDR1 and CDR2 from the germline V gene are SQVTM and ANQGSEA. V lost 6 bases and J lost 6, with 20 bases in between. The length of the CDR3 is 14 residues. The chain's CDR3 is CSVGDRLEGDGYTL. The CDR3 coding sequence is TGCAGCGTCGGGGATCGATTGGAAGGGGATGGCTACACCTTA.